This T cell receptor beta chain originates from a study of shared clonotypes between healthy human individuals. Study-level points and caveats: Researchers sampled only blood; tissue repertoires likely differ.

CDR3 size: 14 residues. V was cut by 3 bases and J by 3 bases, with 10 bases left in between. The V gene's germline CDR1 is SEHNR and CDR2 FQNEAQ (reference sequence). Sequencing used immunoSEQ multiplex PCR; TCRdb keeps in-frame clones, though not all of them. This table holds 2 million to 3 million clones, roughly 93% found once. Of note for this clone: Its antigen is not known. Other DNA sequences in this sample translate to the same CDR3.

The sequence was obtained from a young man in good health. Some clones in this sample may be carry-over from other donors' samples. V usage is TRBV7-9 and J usage is TRBJ2-3, with a tentative D call TRBD2 (6 bases). Input material: naive CD4+ T cells from PBMCs. The sample's subset: CD45RA+ positively selected. Written as DNA, the CDR3 is TGTGCCAGCAGCTTGGGACTCGCGACAGATACGCAGTATTTT. The encoded protein is CASSLGLATDTQYF.